These T cell receptor beta chains were read from a single sample in a study of T-cell reconstitution after alpha-beta-depleted transplantation in children. TCRdb called the PCR reads again in MiXCR, with one record for every CDR3 protein. The sample lists approximately 490,000 distinct CDR3 sequences; under 15% were seen once. The sequencing here drew on PBMCs from the stem cell graft donor, taken from the stem cell graft. The receptor source for this set is a human donor who donated a stem cell graft to a child with combined immunodeficiency. Both conserved end residues are part of each CDR3. The D gene is left open where the match is weak. Clone size appears in some rows only: once, few, many, or a class for an expanded clone.

D,V,size,J,CDR3,DNA
NA,TRBV10-3,many,TRBJ2-7,CATEARDLVSREQYF,TGTGCCACCGAGGCGCGGGACCTCGTGTCCCGCGAGCAGTACTTC
NA,TRBV6-5,NA,TRBJ2-2,CASSLGGPLGTGELFF,TGTGCCAGCAGTTTAGGGGGGCCCCTGGGCACCGGGGAGCTGTTTTTT
TRBD2,TRBV11-3,NA,TRBJ2-1,CASSLAGGSGNEQFF,TGTGCCAGCAGCTTAGCGGGAGGGTCGGGGAATGAGCAGTTCTTC
TRBD2,TRBV20-1,NA,TRBJ2-3,CSASPSGGRKQYF,TGCAGTGCTAGTCCTAGCGGGGGCCGAAAGCAGTATTTT
NA,TRBV24-1,NA,TRBJ2-7,CATSEAGSYEQYF,TGTGCCACCAGTGAGGCGGGAAGCTACGAGCAGTACTTC
NA,TRBV12-3/TRBV12-4,NA,TRBJ1-2,CASSRGRVRGGYTF,TGTGCCAGCAGCCGCGGTCGCGTCAGGGGTGGCTACACCTTC
TRBD2,TRBV7-2,NA,TRBJ2-1,CASRGGSLYNEQFF,TGTGCCAGCAGGGGGGGGTCCCTGTACAATGAGCAGTTCTTC
NA,TRBV12-3/TRBV12-4,many,TRBJ1-1,CASSSRGGAFTEAFF,TGTGCCAGCAGCTCCCGAGGTGGGGCGTTCACTGAAGCTTTCTTT
TRBD1,TRBV12-3/TRBV12-4,NA,TRBJ2-2,CAIPDRGLLNTGELFF,TGTGCCATCCCGGACAGGGGGCTATTAAACACCGGGGAGCTGTTTTTT
TRBD2,TRBV7-3,NA,TRBJ2-1,CASSFFRGGYNEQFF,TGTGCCAGCAGCTTTTTCCGGGGAGGGTACAATGAGCAGTTCTTC
NA,TRBV12-3/TRBV12-4,many,TRBJ1-1,CASSLEQNTEAFF,TGTGCCAGCAGTTTAGAACAGAACACTGAAGCTTTCTTT
TRBD1,TRBV12-3/TRBV12-4,few,TRBJ2-3,CASSTWTGDRPGGTDTQYF,TGTGCCAGCAGTACATGGACAGGGGATAGACCAGGGGGCACAGATACGCAGTATTTT
TRBD1,TRBV7-6,NA,TRBJ2-7,CASSFDRAEQYF,TGTGCCAGCAGCTTTGACAGGGCCGAGCAGTACTTC
NA,TRBV14,NA,TRBJ2-3,CASSQVYLASTDTQYF,TGTGCCAGCAGCCAAGTGTACTTAGCTAGCACAGATACGCAGTATTTT
TRBD1,TRBV7-2,many,TRBJ2-7,CASSWDRGRYEQYF,TGTGCCAGCAGCTGGGACAGGGGGCGATACGAGCAGTACTTC
NA,TRBV27,NA,TRBJ2-5,CASSIGTTQYF,TGTGCCAGCAGTATAGGGACGACCCAGTACTTC
NA,TRBV12-3/TRBV12-4,many,TRBJ2-1,CASRPEDSHPLNEQFF,TGTGCCAGCAGACCCGAGGACAGCCACCCTCTCAATGAGCAGTTCTTC
NA,TRBV3-1,few,TRBJ2-3,CASSQQGTDTQYF,TGTGCCAGCAGTCAACAGGGAACAGATACGCAGTATTTT
NA,TRBV24-1,NA,TRBJ1-2,CATAGTDYGYTF,TGTGCCACCGCCGGGACGGACTATGGCTACACCTTC
TRBD1,TRBV5-1,few,TRBJ2-5,CASSLGDSGSETQYF,TGCGCCAGCAGCTTGGGGGACAGCGGTTCGGAGACCCAGTACTTC
NA,TRBV6-1,NA,TRBJ2-7,CASSEQQGQVYEQYF,TGTGCCAGCAGTGAGCAACAGGGTCAAGTGTACGAGCAGTACTTC
TRBD1,TRBV20-1,NA,TRBJ2-5,CSARDLRQGEKTQYF,TGCAGTGCTAGAGATCTGCGACAGGGGGAGAAGACCCAGTACTTC
TRBD2,TRBV28,few,TRBJ2-3,CASSLLRGGRDTQYF,TGTGCCAGCAGTTTATTACGGGGGGGCCGAGATACGCAGTATTTT
TRBD2,TRBV5-1,few,TRBJ2-7,CASSMGLAGGSTYEQYF,TGCGCCAGCAGCATGGGACTAGCGGGAGGGTCAACGTACGAGCAGTACTTC
NA,TRBV6-2/TRBV6-3,few,TRBJ2-6,CASSLISSGANVLTF,TGTGCCAGCAGTTTAATCAGCTCTGGGGCCAACGTCCTGACTTTC
NA,TRBV2,few,TRBJ2-2,CASSEPMGLAETGELFF,TGTGCCAGCAGTGAACCAATGGGGCTAGCTGAAACCGGGGAGCTGTTTTTT
NA,TRBV24-1,NA,TRBJ1-5,CATSDANQPQHF,TGTGCCACCAGTGATGCTAATCAGCCCCAGCATTTT
NA,TRBV5-1,NA,TRBJ1-5,CASSLGPSSDQPQHF,TGCGCCAGCAGCTTGGGACCAAGCTCGGATCAGCCCCAGCATTTT
TRBD2,TRBV2,many,TRBJ2-1,CASRPGLAGANEQFF,TGTGCCAGCAGACCCGGACTAGCGGGGGCGAATGAGCAGTTCTTC
TRBD2,TRBV29-1,many,TRBJ2-1,CSVEGGRSYNEQFF,TGCAGCGTTGAGGGCGGGAGATCCTACAATGAGCAGTTCTTC
NA,TRBV2,few,TRBJ1-5,CASSERGWGNQPQHF,TGTGCCAGCAGTGAAAGGGGGTGGGGTAATCAGCCCCAGCATTTT
NA,TRBV7-9,NA,TRBJ2-7,CASSSRPREQYF,TGTGCCAGCAGCTCTAGGCCACGGGAGCAGTACTTC
NA,TRBV20-1,many,TRBJ2-3,CSARDGRVGTGIPTQYF,TGCAGTGCTAGAGACGGGAGGGTGGGGACAGGGATTCCTACGCAGTATTTT